The present T cell receptor beta chain was sequenced within a study of lymphopenia after photon versus proton radiotherapy. Whole-study findings and limits: Proton therapy kept repertoires fairly stable, unlike photons, which gained effector/memory cells. Post-nadir TCR diversity decline inversely tracked overall survival among those who died. After lymphocyte nadir, photon-treated repertoires showed oligoclonal expansion, especially CD8+ Temra.

The CDR3 runs to 16 residues. Germline V gives CDR1 SGHAT, CDR2 FQNNGV. J was trimmed by 6 bases and V by 1 base; bases with no gene match: 6. Comments on this clone: As yet, its antigen is unknown.

The assay was immunoSEQ multiplex PCR, and TCRdb's table has in-frame clones only and misses some. The data show over 4,500 clones, 88% seen once. The clonotype comes from a man older than 75 with cholangiocarcinoma. This chain uses TRBV11-2 with TRBJ1-5; 10 nucleotides align to TRBD1. Sequences were derived from peripheral blood, sampled from a patient treated with photon-based radiotherapy. The DNA of the CDR3 is TGTGCCAGCAGCTTAGGGGACAGGGGTCTCGGTCAGCCCCAGCATTTT. This translates into CASSLGDRGLGQPQHF.